Included here is one TCR beta chain sequence, with context. PCR involved 60 Vbeta and 13 Jbeta primers. Using immunoSEQ multiplex PCR, the repertoire was profiled, and TCRdb retains in-frame clones only, with some absent. Among 90,000 to 150,000 clones, around three quarters were seen once, and the ten largest hold 9.5% to 13%. The entry originates in a study of cytomegalovirus exposure and HLA in healthy donors. Study at large: The early release's HLA-typed donors yielded roughly 85 million unique TCRs.

Germline values: CDR1 SGHRS, CDR2 YFSETQ. The CDR3 is 14 amino acids. This sequence originates from a man aged 35-49 years in good health and CMV-seropositive. The chain employs TRBV5-1 and TRBJ2-5, with TRBD1 as a possible D gene (5 bases). Matching the DNA end better, TRBJ2-7 makes the J call doubtful. Material: PBMCs. CDR3: CASSWGQGSYEQYF. The DNA of the CDR3 is TGCGCCAGCAGCTGGGGTCAGGGCTCCTACGAGCAGTACTTC.